This TCR beta chain was recorded in a study of Tregs in tolerant kidney transplant recipients. Study-wide results and caveats: Findings come from small patient numbers and require larger validation.

The CDR3 contains 15 residues. Looked up from germline, CDR1 is SGHDT and CDR2 is YYEEEE. The ends were cut back, 1 base at V and 9 bases at J, with 20 bases in the middle. TCRdb's table, derived via immunoSEQ multiplex PCR, lists solely in-frame clones and lacks some. The table lists hundreds of thousands of clones, more than 65% of them singletons. As regards this clone: Its antigen is unknown.

The chain employs TRBV5-6 and TRBJ2-7; D ambiguous. Input material: CD4+ T cells from blood. The TCR was taken from a human donor in good health. This chain's CDR3 is CASSLRAVGGFGQYF. CDR3 bases: TGTGCCAGCAGCTTGAGGGCGGTGGGTGGATTTGGGCAGTACTTC.